The rows below give T cell receptor beta chains drawn from one sample of a study of blood T cell repertoires in COVID-19. Profiled with immunoSEQ multiplex PCR; TCRdb holds only in-frame clones, not every one. The sample yields fewer than 350,000 clones, about 83% seen once. Sequencing was done on a sample of PBMCs or T cells enriched from blood (not recorded which). These receptor sequences come from a woman aged 40 to 49 who had recovered from COVID-19. Each CDR3 is given with its conserved first and last residue. Each record gives: J gene, D gene, clone size, V gene, CDR3 protein, CDR3 DNA. A D gene is named only where the DNA matches it firmly. The size entry is marked missing in some rows and otherwise reads once, few, many or a size class.

j_gene: TRBJ2-7
d_gene: TRBD2
abundance: -
v_gene: TRBV27
CDR3aa: CASKSGRALSEQYF
CDR3nt: TGTGCCAGCAAAAGCGGGAGGGCCCTTTCCGAGCAGTACTTC

j_gene: TRBJ1-2
d_gene: -
abundance: -
v_gene: TRBV12-3/TRBV12-4
CDR3aa: CASSLRNYGYTF
CDR3nt: TGTGCCAGCAGTCTTCGGAACTATGGCTACACCTTC

j_gene: TRBJ2-1
d_gene: -
abundance: -
v_gene: TRBV9
CDR3aa: CASSVTGNSYNEQFF
CDR3nt: TGTGCCAGCAGCGTGACAGGAAACTCCTACAATGAGCAGTTCTTC

j_gene: TRBJ2-7
d_gene: -
abundance: -
v_gene: TRBV3-1/TRBV3-2
CDR3aa: CASSATGTSAYEQYF
CDR3nt: TGTGCCAGCAGCGCCACCGGGACTTCCGCCTACGAGCAGTACTTC

j_gene: TRBJ2-1
d_gene: -
abundance: -
v_gene: TRBV7-3
CDR3aa: CASSLTLGSPSNEQFF
CDR3nt: TGTGCCAGCAGCTTAACTCTAGGGAGTCCCAGCAATGAGCAGTTCTTC

j_gene: TRBJ2-2
d_gene: -
abundance: -
v_gene: TRBV9
CDR3aa: CASSVEGGSNTGELFF
CDR3nt: TGTGCCAGCAGCGTAGAGGGGGGGTCTAACACCGGGGAGCTGTTTTTT

j_gene: TRBJ2-2
d_gene: -
abundance: -
v_gene: TRBV7-6
CDR3aa: CASSLAGGTGELFF
CDR3nt: TGTGCCAGCAGCTTAGCGGGGGGAACCGGGGAGCTGTTTTTT

j_gene: TRBJ2-7
d_gene: TRBD2
abundance: once
v_gene: TRBV19
CDR3aa: CASSNAASGRYEQYF
CDR3nt: TGTGCCAGTAGTAATGCGGCTAGCGGGAGATACGAGCAGTACTTC

j_gene: TRBJ2-1
d_gene: -
abundance: -
v_gene: TRBV9
CDR3aa: CASSMGQWTTGDEQFF
CDR3nt: TGTGCCAGCAGCATGGGACAGTGGACGACGGGGGATGAGCAGTTCTTC

j_gene: TRBJ1-2
d_gene: TRBD1
abundance: -
v_gene: TRBV7-9
CDR3aa: CASSLWTGENYGYTF
CDR3nt: TGTGCCAGCAGCTTGTGGACAGGGGAGAACTATGGCTACACCTTC

j_gene: TRBJ2-3
d_gene: TRBD2
abundance: -
v_gene: TRBV10-1
CDR3aa: CASSEVAGVTTQYF
CDR3nt: TGCGCCAGCAGTGAGGTAGCGGGAGTGACTACGCAGTATTTT

j_gene: TRBJ2-1
d_gene: TRBD1
abundance: -
v_gene: TRBV5-6
CDR3aa: CASRGRGQGNEQFF
CDR3nt: TGTGCCAGCAGGGGCAGGGGGCAGGGCAATGAGCAGTTCTTC

j_gene: TRBJ2-7
d_gene: TRBD2
abundance: -
v_gene: TRBV6-5
CDR3aa: CASSSGTGGYEQYF
CDR3nt: TGTGCCAGCAGTTCCGGGACGGGGGGCTACGAGCAGTACTTC

j_gene: TRBJ2-1
d_gene: TRBD2
abundance: -
v_gene: TRBV19
CDR3aa: CASSMPGRDEQFF
CDR3nt: TGTGCCAGTAGTATGCCCGGGAGGGATGAGCAGTTCTTC

j_gene: TRBJ1-1
d_gene: -
abundance: -
v_gene: TRBV27
CDR3aa: CASNSQPTGSAFF
CDR3nt: TGTGCCAGCAACAGCCAGCCTACAGGGTCGGCTTTCTTT

j_gene: TRBJ2-7
d_gene: -
abundance: -
v_gene: TRBV7-2
CDR3aa: CASSPGGEQYF
CDR3nt: TGTGCCAGCAGCCCCGGGGGCGAGCAGTACTTC

j_gene: TRBJ2-1
d_gene: TRBD2
abundance: -
v_gene: TRBV7-2
CDR3aa: CASSLVGEASGSDEQFF
CDR3nt: TGTGCCAGCAGCTTAGTGGGTGAGGCTAGCGGGAGTGATGAGCAGTTCTTC

j_gene: TRBJ2-3
d_gene: -
abundance: -
v_gene: TRBV7-9
CDR3aa: CASSLRMGAGTDTQYF
CDR3nt: TGTGCCAGCAGCTTAAGAATGGGGGCTGGGACAGATACGCAGTATTTT

j_gene: TRBJ1-5
d_gene: -
abundance: -
v_gene: TRBV27
CDR3aa: CASSFRGLGSQPQHF
CDR3nt: TGTGCCAGCAGTTTCAGGGGTTTAGGGAGTCAGCCCCAGCATTTT

j_gene: TRBJ2-7
d_gene: TRBD2
abundance: -
v_gene: TRBV6-2/TRBV6-3
CDR3aa: CASSYPSRAGSYEQYF
CDR3nt: TGTGCCAGCAGTTACCCCTCACGAGCGGGGTCCTACGAGCAGTACTTC

j_gene: TRBJ2-3
d_gene: -
abundance: -
v_gene: TRBV3-1/TRBV3-2
CDR3aa: CASSQDPSTDTQYF
CDR3nt: TGTGCCAGCAGCCAAGATCCTAGCACAGATACGCAGTATTTT

j_gene: TRBJ1-1
d_gene: TRBD1
abundance: -
v_gene: TRBV3-1/TRBV3-2
CDR3aa: CASKYLRDREVRNTEAFF
CDR3nt: TGTGCCAGCAAATACCTCCGGGACAGGGAAGTGAGGAACACTGAAGCTTTCTTT